Presented here are 7 T cell receptor beta chains from one specimen sequenced in a study of T cells in Graves' hyperthyroidism and ophthalmopathy (dated by TCRdb to about 2019). Receptors were amplified or captured by multiplex PCR. The instrument was an Illumina HiSeq 2000. Amplification of TCR beta CDR3 regions was carried out from RNA transcripts. A first-round RT-PCR of the TCR CDR3 used the HTBI primer set with the Qiagen OneStep RT-PCR kit. The raw public reads went through TCRdb reprocessing: fastp at Q25, MiXCR clone calling, in-frame beta chains kept. Duplicate CDR3 protein sequences are folded into a single record with the most common DNA and genes. Here the sample has some 600,000 distinct CDR3 sequences; approximately 15% occur a single time. Jointly, the top ten make up about 5.8% of the sample. Sequenced sample: blood. The origin of the receptors is a woman aged 25 to 39 with Graves' hyperthyroidism that later progressed to Graves' ophthalmopathy.

This clonotype was counted only a few times. V and J are TRBV5-1 and TRBJ2-7; TRBD2 matches 12 bases. J lost 2 bases, V lost 0 bases, and 9 bases had no gene match. The CDR3 consists of 18 residues. Germline CDR1 reads SGHRS; CDR2 reads YFSETQ. CDR3 protein: CASSLGRLAGEVTYEQYF. The CDR3, as DNA: TGCGCCAGCAGCTTGGGTCGACTAGCGGGAGAGGTTACCTACGAGCAGTACTTC. The full variable domain, in which reference TRBV5-1 and TRBJ2-7 provide the parts outside the CDR3, is KAGVTQTPRYLIKTRGQQVTLSCSPISGHRSVSWYQQTPGQGLQFLFEYFSETQRNKGNFPGRFSGRQFSNSRSEMNVSTLELGDSALYLCASSLGRLAGEVTYEQYFGPGTRLTVT.

This clonotype was observed many times. This chain's CDR3 is CASSQDGYSYEQYF. CDR3 DNA sequence: TGTGCCAGCAGCCAGGACGGCTACTCCTACGAGCAGTACTTC. The chain carries TRBV3-1 and TRBJ2-7; D remains ambiguous. The CDR3 is 14 amino acids. The germline V gene encodes CDR1 LGHDT and CDR2 YNNKEL (reference sequence). Trimming shortened V by 3 bases and J by 0 bases, and 9 bases separated the two germline ends.

As regards this clonotype: A much larger clone is a single base away; this may be a read error. This chain links TRBV29-1 with TRBJ1-5, with D tentatively TRBD1 (6 bases). Germline lookup yields CDR1 SQVTM and CDR2 ANQGSEA. The CDR3 runs to 13 residues. This CDR3 is CSVAGDSNQPQQF. The CDR3 DNA is TGCAGCGTTGCAGGGGATAGCAATCAGCCCCAGCAGTTT.

The chain employs TRBV6-2 or TRBV6-3 and TRBJ2-7, with a weak D call TRBD2 (5 bases). The ends were cut back, 0 bases at V and 1 base at J, with 13 bases in the middle. The length of the CDR3 is 16 residues. Germline assignment: CDR1 MNHEY and CDR2 SVGEGT. The CDR3 is CASSYSGGGQSYEQYF. The CDR3 DNA reads TGTGCCAGCAGTTACTCGGGCGGCGGGCAGTCCTACGAGCAGTACTTC.

The chain couples TRBV7-9 to TRBJ2-7; D unclear. Germline V gives CDR1 SEHNR, CDR2 FQNEAQ (reference sequence). Trimming shortened V by 5 bases and J by 5 bases, and 13 bases separated the two germline ends. This CDR3 is built from 13 residues. The CDR3 region has the DNA TGTGCCAGCAGCCCGGAAGTCCCCCACGAGCAGTACTTC. Its protein is CASSPEVPHEQYF.

This clonotype showed up many times. This rearrangement joins TRBV2 to TRBJ2-7; 9 bases fit TRBD2. Germline V gene sequence: CDR1 SNHLY, CDR2 FYNNEI. The length of the CDR3 is 13 residues. The V gene end was trimmed by 6 bases and the J gene end by 4 bases; junction bases not matched to a gene: 4. DNA of the CDR3: TGTGCCAGCAGAGGGACTAGCAGATACGAGCAGTACTTC. Protein sequence: CASRGTSRYEQYF.

The chain employs TRBV3-1 and TRBJ1-5; D gene ambiguous. With 0 bases removed from V and 4 bases from J, the gap between germline ends came to 10 bases. Germline V gene data show CDR1 as LGHDT and CDR2 as YNNKEL (reference sequence). The CDR3 totals 15 residues. CDR3 loop: CASSQDGWGNQPQHF. In DNA, the CDR3 is TGTGCCAGCAGCCAAGATGGGTGGGGTAATCAGCCCCAGCATTTT.